This T cell receptor (beta chain) was sequenced for a study of PD-L1 blockade in urothelial cancer. The time point is: pretreatment peripheral blood. The repertoire was sequenced with immunoSEQ multiplex PCR; TCRdb's copy has only in-frame clones and lacks some. The sample comprises approximately 55,000 clones, roughly 84% of which are singletons, and 20% to 25% rests with the top ten. Trimming stripped 5 bases from V and 0 bases from J, with 11 bases between. This CDR3 is 15 amino acids long. Germline CDR1 and CDR2: SGHTA and FQGNSA. This receptor was identified in a man aged 55 to 70 with urothelial cancer. V gene TRBV7-2 combines with J gene TRBJ2-1, with D perhaps matching TRBD1 (5 bases). This sample comprised PBMCs, obtained around atezolizumab (anti-PD-L1) treatment. CDR3 sequence reads: CASSTDSNSYNEQFF. CDR3 DNA: TGTGCCAGCAGCACCGACAGTAACTCCTACAATGAGCAGTTCTTC.